This T cell receptor beta chain was obtained from a study of blood T cell repertoires in COVID-19. The J segment lost 5 bases and the V segment lost 3 bases, leaving 5 bases of the junction unmatched. Per the germline V gene, CDR1 is SGHDN and CDR2 is FVKESK. The CDR3 runs to 14 residues. Per the original data handling: For nucleated cells, counts were estimated from reference gene primer amplification. Only in-frame clones appear in the TCRdb table, and some are missing; sequencing was by immunoSEQ multiplex PCR. Clone size and the V and J calls come from that table; the DNA yielded D and trimming. Seen here are about 130,000 clones, more than 70% observed once, and the top ten hold about an eighth.

This sequence joins TRBV14 and TRBJ1-1, with TRBD1 identical over 8 bases. The sequencing sample was made of peripheral blood. The clonotype was recovered from a woman aged 25-40 years who had recovered from COVID-19. The CDR3 spells CASSQRTGKTEAFF. CDR3 sequence (DNA): TGTGCCAGCAGCCAGCGGACAGGGAAGACTGAAGCTTTCTTT. Filled out from reference TRBV14 and TRBJ1-1, the complete variable domain reads EAGVTQFPSHSVIEKGQTVTLRCDPISGHDNLYWYRRVMGKEIKFLLHFVKESKQDESGMPNNRFLAERTGGTYSTLKVQPAELEDSGVYFCASSQRTGKTEAFFGQGTRLTVV.